This T cell receptor beta chain came from a study of T-cell reconstitution after alpha-beta-depleted transplantation in children. This clonotype was recorded many times. Unique molecular identifiers were used in preparing the TCRbeta library. MiXCR was run by TCRdb on the PCR reads, yielding one entry per CDR3 protein. The sample consists of some 490,000 distinct CDR3 sequences, under 15% of them appearing once. This clonotype was sampled from a human donor who donated a stem cell graft to a child with combined immunodeficiency. The material was PBMCs from the stem cell graft donor, obtained from the stem cell graft.

CDR3 region: CASRYLYQGLNHEQYF. Written as DNA, the CDR3 is TGTGCCAGCAGGTACCTCTACCAGGGGCTAAACCACGAGCAGTACTTC. The gene calls are TRBV6-5 and TRBJ2-7, with D perhaps matching TRBD1 (6 bases). The V end was cut by 6 bases, the J end by 5 bases, with 23 bases between. The CDR3 consists of 16 residues. CDR1 MNHEY and CDR2 SVGAGI come from the germline V gene.